The entry that follows covers one T cell receptor (beta chain) sequence. The sample is drawn from a study of T cells in Graves' hyperthyroidism and ophthalmopathy. CDR3 length: 14 residues. Germline CDR1 is SGHRS and CDR2 is YFSETQ. V trimming: 5 bases; J trimming: 3 bases; junction bases outside the gene matches: 8. Amplification targeted TCR beta CDR3 regions from RNA transcripts. The HTBI primer set served for first-round RT-PCR of the TCR CDR3. TCRdb ran MiXCR on the multiplex PCR reads and lists one entry per CDR3 protein. This table holds hundreds of thousands of distinct CDR3 sequences, approximately 40% found once. Newly diagnosed hyperthyroidism patients aged 18 to 65 years had disease lasting under 2 months. Clinicians diagnosed patients from clinical symptoms, serum thyroxine and TRAb, thyroid ultrasound and orbital computed tomography.

The rearrangement uses TRBV5-1 and TRBJ2-7; TRBD2 matches 7 bases. Sequences were obtained from blood. The sequence derives from a man aged 18-30 years with Graves' hyperthyroidism. The CDR3, as DNA: TGCGCCAGCAGGGGGGGGAGTTCCCTCTACGAGCAGTACTTC. Its protein is CASRGGSSLYEQYF. Together with reference TRBV5-1 and TRBJ2-7, the CDR3 gives the full variable domain: KAGVTQTPRYLIKTRGQQVTLSCSPISGHRSVSWYQQTPGQGLQFLFEYFSETQRNKGNFPGRFSGRQFSNSRSEMNVSTLELGDSALYLCASRGGSSLYEQYFGPGTRLTVT.